The rows below give T cell receptor beta chains drawn from one sample of a study of blood T cell repertoires in COVID-19. The method was immunoSEQ multiplex PCR; TCRdb's version includes in-frame clones alone and lacks a portion of them. The sample yields around 60,000 clones, approximately 91% seen once. Material: peripheral blood. These receptor sequences come from a woman aged 55-69 years with active COVID-19. Both conserved end residues are part of each CDR3. The D gene is left open where the match is weak. Rows may omit the clone size; those that give it use once, few, many or a size class.

V,size,J,D,DNA,CDR3
TRBV18,.,TRBJ2-3,TRBD1,TGTGCCAGCTCACCGAGGACAGGAGGCGGCACAGATACGCAGTATTTT,CASSPRTGGGTDTQYF
TRBV6-5,.,TRBJ2-5,TRBD2,TGTGCCAGCGGGTGGGCTAGCGGGGGCCCAACCCAGTACTTC,CASGWASGGPTQYF
TRBV9,.,TRBJ1-4,TRBD1,TGTGCCAGCAGCGTAGGAGGGGGCGCTGAAAAACTGTTTTTT,CASSVGGGAEKLFF
TRBV13,once,TRBJ2-1,.,TGTGCCAGCAGCTTAGAATTGGGCTACGGGTTCTTC,CASSLELGYGFF
TRBV9,.,TRBJ1-3,.,TGTGCCAGCAGCGTTAACTCGGCGGCAGGAAACACCATATATTTT,CASSVNSAAGNTIYF
TRBV19,.,TRBJ1-1,TRBD1,TGTGCCAGTAGTTTCCAGGGGGCGGTTAACACTGAAGCTTTCTTT,CASSFQGAVNTEAFF
TRBV15,.,TRBJ1-5,.,TGTGCCATTTCTCCCTCGGGACATAATCAGCCCCAGCATTTT,CAISPSGHNQPQHF
TRBV7-8,.,TRBJ2-1,TRBD2,TGTGCCAGCAGCTTAGGGTTAGCGGGGGGGGACAATGAGCAGTTCTTC,CASSLGLAGGDNEQFF
TRBV9,few,TRBJ1-6,.,TGTGCCAGCAGCGCAGGGCGAGCCCTCCACTTT,CASSAGRALHF
TRBV19,.,TRBJ2-7,TRBD1,TGTGCCAGTAGTATCGTGGGACAGGGCTCCTACGAGCAGTACTTC,CASSIVGQGSYEQYF
TRBV27,.,TRBJ1-2,.,TGTGCCAGCAGCTCCCTGGGCACCTCTGCCGCTGGCTACACCTTC,CASSSLGTSAAGYTF
TRBV27,.,TRBJ1-2,TRBD1,TGTGCCAGCAGCGGACAGGGGATCAACTATGGCTACACCTTC,CASSGQGINYGYTF
TRBV4-3,.,TRBJ2-7,TRBD1,TGCGCCAGCAGCCAATCTACAGGGGGTGCCTACGAGCAGTACTTC,CASSQSTGGAYEQYF
TRBV5-1,.,TRBJ2-1,TRBD2,TGCGCCAGCAGCTTGCTAACTAGCGGTGAGCAGTTCTTC,CASSLLTSGEQFF
TRBV29-1,.,TRBJ2-6,.,TGCAGCGCCAGGGTTAGGATCTCTGGGGCCAACGTCCTGACTTTC,CSARVRISGANVLTF
TRBV6-2/TRBV6-3,.,TRBJ2-7,.,TGTGCCAGCAGTCTTCAGACAGGTTCGGGCTCCTACGAGCAGTACTTC,CASSLQTGSGSYEQYF
TRBV25-1,.,TRBJ2-5,.,TGTGCCAGCAGCAGACTTCCGGAGACCCAGTACTTC,CASSRLPETQYF
TRBV5-4,.,TRBJ2-5,.,TGTGCCAGCAGCTTGGCCAGGGGGGTCCAAGAGACCCAGTACTTC,CASSLARGVQETQYF
TRBV12-5,.,TRBJ2-1,.,TGTGCTAGTGCACGCTACGACAATGAGCAGTTCTTC,CASARYDNEQFF
TRBV9,.,TRBJ1-1,.,TGTGCCAGCAGCGTAATGGGTCAGGGTGGCACTGAAGCTTTCTTT,CASSVMGQGGTEAFF
TRBV3-1/TRBV3-2,.,TRBJ2-5,TRBD2,TGTGCCAGTGAGATTAGACTAGCGGAAGAGACCCAGTACTTC,CASEIRLAEETQYF
TRBV7-9,.,TRBJ1-2,TRBD1,TGTGCCAGCAGCCTGGGCGGGACAGGGGGATATGGCTACACCTTC,CASSLGGTGGYGYTF
TRBV12-3/TRBV12-4,.,TRBJ2-3,.,TGTGCCAGCAGCTTAGGGAGGTCTACGCAGTATTTT,CASSLGRSTQYF
TRBV4-1,few,TRBJ2-7,.,TGCGCCAGCAGTCTCGACTGGACTTACGAGCAGTACTTC,CASSLDWTYEQYF
TRBV5-1,.,TRBJ1-2,TRBD1,TGCGCCAGCAGCTTGGCTGGGACAGACTATGGCTACACCTTC,CASSLAGTDYGYTF
TRBV6-2/TRBV6-3,.,TRBJ2-5,.,TGTGCCAGCAGTTATCGTCTCTTTATCCAAGAGACCCAGTACTTC,CASSYRLFIQETQYF
TRBV5-4,.,TRBJ2-5,TRBD2,TGTGCCAGCAGCTGGGGCTTGGGGGTAGCGGGGGAGACCCAGTACTTC,CASSWGLGVAGETQYF
TRBV11-2,.,TRBJ2-7,.,TGTGCCAGCAGCTTAGGAGGTAGCTACGAGCAGTACTTC,CASSLGGSYEQYF
TRBV18,.,TRBJ2-5,.,TGTGCCAGCTCACTACGAGAAGAGACCCAGTACTTC,CASSLREETQYF
TRBV4-2,.,TRBJ1-2,.,TGTGCCAGCGGCTCGGCGTTAGGGGGCTATGGCTACACCTTC,CASGSALGGYGYTF
TRBV9,.,TRBJ1-3,.,TGTGCCAGCAGCGTAGGTGGGGGCCTCTCTGGAAACACCATATATTTT,CASSVGGGLSGNTIYF
TRBV4-1,.,TRBJ1-4,TRBD1,TGCGCCAGCAGCCTCGGGACAGGGTATGAAAAACTGTTTTTT,CASSLGTGYEKLFF
TRBV7-9,.,TRBJ2-5,.,TGTGCCAGCAGCTTAACAAGACAGTACGAGACCCAGTACTTC,CASSLTRQYETQYF
TRBV10-3,.,TRBJ1-1,TRBD1,TGTGCCATCACCACACAGGGGTCTGGCACTGAAGCTTTCTTT,CAITTQGSGTEAFF
TRBV10-2,.,TRBJ1-4,TRBD1,TGCGCCAGCAGTGAGTACGACAGGGTACGAGAAAAACTGTTTTTT,CASSEYDRVREKLFF
TRBV9,.,TRBJ2-1,TRBD1,TGTGCCAGCAGCGCCACCGGGACAGGTGTCGATGAGCAGTTCTTC,CASSATGTGVDEQFF
TRBV27,.,TRBJ2-7,.,TGTGCCAGCAGTCCTCTAGGCCACGAGCAGTACTTC,CASSPLGHEQYF
TRBV14,.,TRBJ1-3,.,TGTGCCAGCAGCCAAGGAGTTGCTGTCGATTTT,CASSQGVAVDF
TRBV27,few,TRBJ2-1,.,TGTGCCAGCAGTTCCAGCCCCGGGATCCCGGGGGAGCAGTTCTTC,CASSSSPGIPGEQFF
TRBV27,.,TRBJ2-3,TRBD2,TGTGCCAGCAGTAATACCGGGGGGGTCACAGATACGCAGTATTTT,CASSNTGGVTDTQYF
TRBV11-2,.,TRBJ2-1,.,TGTGCCAGCAGCATTGAGTGGGGGCCTTACAATGAGCAGTTCTTC,CASSIEWGPYNEQFF
TRBV6-5,.,TRBJ1-4,TRBD1,TGTGCCAGCAGGGCAGACAGGGGAGCTAATGAAAAACTGTTTTTT,CASRADRGANEKLFF
TRBV18,.,TRBJ1-3,TRBD1,TGTGCCAGCTCACCGGGACAGAGACTAAACACCATATATTTT,CASSPGQRLNTIYF
TRBV12-5,.,TRBJ2-7,.,TGTGCTAGTGGTAACCTCGGGCAGGGGAACTACGAGCAGTACTTC,CASGNLGQGNYEQYF
TRBV20-1,.,TRBJ2-3,.,TGCAGTGCCTCCCAGAATACGCAGTATTTT,CSASQNTQYF
TRBV7-6,.,TRBJ2-7,TRBD2,TGTGCCAGCAGCTTCCCCCCGACTAGCGGGGGGGCATCCTACGAGCAGTACTTC,CASSFPPTSGGASYEQYF
TRBV7-3,.,TRBJ2-6,.,TGTGCCAGCAGCTCAGCAGGGCGATTACCTGGGGCCAACGTCCTGACTTTC,CASSSAGRLPGANVLTF
TRBV27,.,TRBJ1-3,.,TGTGCCAGCAGTTCCAGGAATCTGGCTGGAAACACCATATATTTT,CASSSRNLAGNTIYF
TRBV6-5,.,TRBJ2-1,TRBD2,TGTGCCAGCACCATAAGCGGGACCTACAATGAGCAGTTCTTC,CASTISGTYNEQFF
TRBV18,.,TRBJ1-5,.,TGTGCCAGCTCACCCCCGCCCTCGACTCGCAATCAGCCCCAGCATTTT,CASSPPPSTRNQPQHF
TRBV7-8,.,TRBJ2-5,.,TGTGCCAGCAGCTTAGGGACACCGGTTGAGACCCAGTACTTC,CASSLGTPVETQYF
TRBV5-4,few,TRBJ2-1,TRBD2,TGTGCCAGCAGCTCTGGCGGGGGGGCAAATCCCCTCCCTTACAATGAGCAGTTCTTC,CASSSGGGANPLPYNEQFF
TRBV30,.,TRBJ1-5,.,TGTGCCTGGAGTAGGGGAGGGGAGTATCAGCCCCAGCATTTT,CAWSRGGEYQPQHF
TRBV29-1,.,TRBJ1-2,TRBD1,TGCAGCGCTATAGACAGGGGCTATGGCTACACCTTC,CSAIDRGYGYTF
TRBV7-2,.,TRBJ2-1,TRBD2,TGTGCCAGCAGCTTAGTTGCGGGGGTTGAGCAGTTCTTC,CASSLVAGVEQFF
TRBV7-9,.,TRBJ2-7,TRBD1,TGTGCCAGCAGCGGAACAGGGGGACTCTTTTACGAGCAGTACTTC,CASSGTGGLFYEQYF
TRBV5-1,.,TRBJ2-3,TRBD2,TGCGCCAGCAGCTTGGGTTTTAGCGGGGGAAGCACAGATACGCAGTATTTT,CASSLGFSGGSTDTQYF